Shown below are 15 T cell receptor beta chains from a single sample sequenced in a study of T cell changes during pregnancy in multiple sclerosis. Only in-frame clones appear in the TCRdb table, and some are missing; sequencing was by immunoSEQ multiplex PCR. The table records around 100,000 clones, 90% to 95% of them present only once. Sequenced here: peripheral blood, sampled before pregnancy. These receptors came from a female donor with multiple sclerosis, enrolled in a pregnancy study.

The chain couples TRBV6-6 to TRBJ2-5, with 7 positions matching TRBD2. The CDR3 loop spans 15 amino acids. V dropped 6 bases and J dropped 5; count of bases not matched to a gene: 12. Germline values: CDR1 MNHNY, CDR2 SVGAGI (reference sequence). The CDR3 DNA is TGTGCCAGCAGCCGCTCCGGGAGCGGGATGGAGACCCAGTACTTC. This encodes CASSRSGSGMETQYF.

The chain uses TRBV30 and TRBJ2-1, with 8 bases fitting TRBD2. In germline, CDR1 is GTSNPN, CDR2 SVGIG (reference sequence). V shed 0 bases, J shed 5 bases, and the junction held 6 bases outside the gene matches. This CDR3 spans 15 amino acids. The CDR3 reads CAWSVVLAADNEQFF. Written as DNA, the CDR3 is TGTGCCTGGAGTGTAGTACTAGCGGCCGACAATGAGCAGTTCTTC. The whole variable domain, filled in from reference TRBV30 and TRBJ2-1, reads SQTIHQWPATLVQPVGSPLSLECTVEGTSNPNLYWYRQAAGRGLQLLFYSVGIGQISSEVPQNLSASRPQDRQFILSSKKLLLSDSGFYLCAWSVVLAADNEQFFGPGTRLTVL.

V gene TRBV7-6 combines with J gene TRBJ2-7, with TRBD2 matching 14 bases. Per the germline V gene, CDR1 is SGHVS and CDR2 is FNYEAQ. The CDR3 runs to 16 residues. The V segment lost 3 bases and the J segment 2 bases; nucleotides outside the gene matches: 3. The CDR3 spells CASSLTSGRAAYEQYF. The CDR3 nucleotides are TGTGCCAGCAGCTTGACTAGCGGGAGGGCCGCCTACGAGCAGTACTTC. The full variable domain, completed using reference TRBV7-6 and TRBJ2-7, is GAGVSQSPRYKVTKRGQDVALRCDPISGHVSLYWYRQALGQGPEFLTYFNYEAQQDKSGLPNDRFSAERPEGSISTLTIQRTEQRDSAMYRCASSLTSGRAAYEQYFGPGTRLTVT.

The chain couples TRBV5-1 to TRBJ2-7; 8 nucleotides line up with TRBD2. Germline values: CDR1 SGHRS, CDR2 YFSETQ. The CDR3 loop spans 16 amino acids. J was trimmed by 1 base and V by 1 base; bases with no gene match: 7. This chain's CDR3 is CASSLLGGRTSYEQYF. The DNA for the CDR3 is TGCGCCAGCAGCTTGCTCGGCGGGAGGACATCCTACGAGCAGTACTTC. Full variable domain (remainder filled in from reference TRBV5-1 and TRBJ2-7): KAGVTQTPRYLIKTRGQQVTLSCSPISGHRSVSWYQQTPGQGLQFLFEYFSETQRNKGNFPGRFSGRQFSNSRSEMNVSTLELGDSALYLCASSLLGGRTSYEQYFGPGTRLTVT.

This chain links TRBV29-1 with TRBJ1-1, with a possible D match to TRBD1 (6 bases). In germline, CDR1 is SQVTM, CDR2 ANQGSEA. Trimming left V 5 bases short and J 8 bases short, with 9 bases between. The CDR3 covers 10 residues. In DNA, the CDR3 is TGCAGCGTTTACAGGGTCGAAGCTTTCTTT. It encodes CSVYRVEAFF.

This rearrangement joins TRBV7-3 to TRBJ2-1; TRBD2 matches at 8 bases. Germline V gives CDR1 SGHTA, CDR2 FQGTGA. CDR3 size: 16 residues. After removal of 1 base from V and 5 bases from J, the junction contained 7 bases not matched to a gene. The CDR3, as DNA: TGTGCCAGCAGCTTAAGCCCCGCGGGAGGTAACAATGAGCAGTTCTTC. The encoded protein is CASSLSPAGGNNEQFF.

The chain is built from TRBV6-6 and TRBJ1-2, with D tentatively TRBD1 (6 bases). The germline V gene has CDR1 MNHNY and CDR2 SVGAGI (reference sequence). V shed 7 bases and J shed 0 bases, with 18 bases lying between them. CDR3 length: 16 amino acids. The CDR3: CASIQRGGRANYGYTF. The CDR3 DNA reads TGTGCCAGCATCCAAAGGGGGGGCCGAGCTAACTATGGCTACACCTTC.

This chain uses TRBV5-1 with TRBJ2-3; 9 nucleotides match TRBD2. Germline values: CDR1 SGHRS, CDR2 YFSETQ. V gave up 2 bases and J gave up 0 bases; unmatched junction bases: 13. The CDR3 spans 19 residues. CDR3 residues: CASSLVLGAGGLSTDTQYF. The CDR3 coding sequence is TGCGCCAGCAGCTTAGTGCTCGGTGCGGGAGGGCTTAGCACAGATACGCAGTATTTT.

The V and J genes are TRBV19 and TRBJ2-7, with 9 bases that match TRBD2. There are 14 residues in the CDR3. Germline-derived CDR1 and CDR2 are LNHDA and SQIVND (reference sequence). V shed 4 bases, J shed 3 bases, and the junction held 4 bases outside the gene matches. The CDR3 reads CASSTGAGGYEQYF. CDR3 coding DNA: TGTGCCAGTAGTACTGGAGCGGGGGGCTACGAGCAGTACTTC.

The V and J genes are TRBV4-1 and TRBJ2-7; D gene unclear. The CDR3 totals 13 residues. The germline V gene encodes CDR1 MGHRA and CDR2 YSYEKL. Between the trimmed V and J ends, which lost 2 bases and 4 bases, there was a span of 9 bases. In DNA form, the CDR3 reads TGCGCCAGCAGCCAAAGCGCCCAATACGAGCAGTACTTC. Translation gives CASSQSAQYEQYF.

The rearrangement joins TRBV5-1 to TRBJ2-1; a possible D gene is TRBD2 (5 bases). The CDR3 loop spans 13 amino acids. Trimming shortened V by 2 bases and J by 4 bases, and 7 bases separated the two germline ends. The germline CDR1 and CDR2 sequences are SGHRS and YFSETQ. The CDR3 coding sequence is TGCGCCAGCAGCTTCGAGGGATACAATGAGCAGTTCTTC. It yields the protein CASSFEGYNEQFF.

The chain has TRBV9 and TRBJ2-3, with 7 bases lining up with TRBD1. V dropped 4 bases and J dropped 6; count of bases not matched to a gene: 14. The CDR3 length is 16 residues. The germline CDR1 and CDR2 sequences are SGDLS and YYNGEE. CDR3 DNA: TGTGCCAGCAGCATAACCGGGACAGCCTATACGGATACGCAGTATTTT. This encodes CASSITGTAYTDTQYF.

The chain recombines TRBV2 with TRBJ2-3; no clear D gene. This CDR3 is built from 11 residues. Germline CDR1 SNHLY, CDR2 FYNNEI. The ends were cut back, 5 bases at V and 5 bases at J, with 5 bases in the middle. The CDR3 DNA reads TGTGCCAGCAGTCGGGTAGATACGCAGTATTTT. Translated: CASSRVDTQYF.

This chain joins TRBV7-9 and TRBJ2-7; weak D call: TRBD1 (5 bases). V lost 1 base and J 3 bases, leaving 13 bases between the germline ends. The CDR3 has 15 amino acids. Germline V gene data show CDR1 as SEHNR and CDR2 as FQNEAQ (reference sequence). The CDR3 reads CASSLVPRQHYEQYF. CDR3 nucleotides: TGTGCCAGCAGCTTAGTCCCTCGACAGCACTACGAGCAGTACTTC.

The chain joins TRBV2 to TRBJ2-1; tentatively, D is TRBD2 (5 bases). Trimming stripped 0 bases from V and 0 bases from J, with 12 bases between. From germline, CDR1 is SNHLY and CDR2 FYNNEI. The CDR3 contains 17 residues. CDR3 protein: CASSEAGGLGSYNEQFF. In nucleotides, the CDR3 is TGTGCCAGCAGTGAAGCGGGCGGGCTGGGCTCCTACAATGAGCAGTTCTTC.